The clone carrying this T cell receptor beta chain was counted many times. The data are from a study of read filtering for tumor transcriptome and immune sequencing. Molecular barcoded adaptors covering alpha/delta and beta/gamma chains were used on about 390 ng RNA. TCRdb fed the reads into MiXCR, producing one record per CDR3 protein. This sample has 100,000 to 150,000 distinct CDR3 sequences, with under 15% found just once. Trimming took 0 bases from V and 12 from J, leaving 12 bases between them. This CDR3 comprises 13 residues. In germline, CDR1 is MGHRA, CDR2 YSYEKL. Sequencing input: a population of CD138-negative cells sorted from bone marrow. This receptor was obtained from a donor at least 40 years old with multiple myeloma. The chain is built from TRBV4-1 and TRBJ2-1; TRBD1 or TRBD2 may be the D gene (5 bases each). This CDR3 reads CASSQDMKRGQFF. CDR3 DNA: TGCGCCAGCAGCCAAGATATGAAGAGGGGGCAGTTCTTC.